Detailed here is one T cell receptor beta chain. The antigen is not known. This sample is drawn from a study of OX40 agonist ivuxolimab in advanced cancers. Study-level information: Aged about 23 to 90 with a mean of 60 years, they were about 80% male. Eligibility rules accepted prior anti-PD-1, anti-PD-L1 or anti-CTLA-4 therapy, and around 38% had some.

V dropped 6 bases and J dropped 0 bases, with 14 bases sitting between them. The CDR3 sequence is 15 residues long. Looked up from germline, CDR1 is KGHSH and CDR2 is LQKENI. Overall study results and limits: Certain nonresponders likewise exhibited a low normalized T-cell clonal expansion. Compared with CD4+, CD8+ T cells on average had more expanded clones.

Method: immunoSEQ multiplex PCR; TCRdb's copy keeps in-frame clones and lacks some. The data hold tens of thousands of clones, with around 87% observed a single time. The chain employs TRBV18 and TRBJ1-2; the D gene is possibly TRBD1 (6 bases). The clonotype was recovered from an adult with an advanced solid tumor such as melanoma, head and neck, liver or kidney cancer. The sequencing here drew on CD4+ or CD8+ T cells sorted from blood, taken in a trial of the OX40 agonist ivuxolimab. The CDR3 DNA follows: TGTGCCAGCTCGCCCACGGACAGAACTAACTATGGCTACACCTTC. Translating gives CASSPTDRTNYGYTF.